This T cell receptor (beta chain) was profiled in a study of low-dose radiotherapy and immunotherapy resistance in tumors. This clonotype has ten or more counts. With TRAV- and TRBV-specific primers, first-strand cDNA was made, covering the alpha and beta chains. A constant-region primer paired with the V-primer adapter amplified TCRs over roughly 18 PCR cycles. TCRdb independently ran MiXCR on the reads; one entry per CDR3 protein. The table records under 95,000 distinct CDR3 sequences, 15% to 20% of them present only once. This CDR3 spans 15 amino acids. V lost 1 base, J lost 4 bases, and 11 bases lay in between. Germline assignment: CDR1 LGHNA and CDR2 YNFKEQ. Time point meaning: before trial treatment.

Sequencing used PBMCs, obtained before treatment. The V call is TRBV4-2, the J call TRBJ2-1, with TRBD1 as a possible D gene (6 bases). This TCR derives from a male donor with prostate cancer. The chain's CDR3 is CASSQAGEPYNEQFF. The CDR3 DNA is TGTGCCAGCAGCCAAGCAGGGGAACCTTACAATGAGCAGTTCTTC.